This is a list of T cell receptor beta chains from one sample in a study of T-cell memory formation after mild COVID-19. From the 5' RACE reads, TCRdb called clonotypes with MiXCR, one entry per CDR3 protein. Here the sample spans over 300,000 distinct CDR3 sequences, less than 25% being singletons. The sample was PBMCs or a T cell subset sorted from them (not recorded which). These receptors were collected from a man between 18 and 29 years old who had mild COVID-19 (a few samples of this study predate the infection). Cell type and time point are not known. Both conserved end residues are part of each CDR3. D genes are given only for firm matches. Part of the rows lack a size; the others show once, few, many or a class for expanded clones.

J gene | V gene | clone size | D gene | CDR3 DNA | CDR3 protein
TRBJ2-1 | TRBV27 | - | TRBD2 | TGTGCCAGCAGTTTAAAGGTACTAGCGGGGGCCAATGAGCAGTTCTTC | CASSLKVLAGANEQFF
TRBJ2-7 | TRBV24-1 | - | - | TGTGCCACCGGAGGGGGCGGAAGGTACGAGCAGTACTTC | CATGGGGRYEQYF
TRBJ2-3 | TRBV5-1 | few | - | TGCGCCAGCAGCTCAGAGGGAGCCACAGATACGCAGTATTTT | CASSSEGATDTQYF
TRBJ2-1 | TRBV7-9 | - | TRBD1 | TGTGCCAGCAGCTTAAGCGGCAGGGGGAACAATGAGCAGTTCTTC | CASSLSGRGNNEQFF
TRBJ1-5 | TRBV7-8 | few | TRBD1 | TGTGCCAGCAGCTTTCGGACAGGGAGCAATCAGCCCCAGCATTTT | CASSFRTGSNQPQHF
TRBJ2-1 | TRBV5-1 | - | - | TGCGCCAGCAGCCCAGAAGGTGCTGACAGACAGTTCTTC | CASSPEGADRQFF
TRBJ2-7 | TRBV7-9 | - | - | TGTACCAGCAGCCACTCCTTAGCCGGGCCCCACGAGCAGTACTTC | CTSSHSLAGPHEQYF
TRBJ2-3 | TRBV5-1 | once | - | TGCGCCAGCAGCTTGGCCACGAGAGATACGCAGTATTTT | CASSLATRDTQYF
TRBJ2-7 | TRBV4-2 | many | TRBD1 | TGTGCCAGCAGCCAAGTGTCGGGACAGGGAGGAACCTACGAGCAGTACTTC | CASSQVSGQGGTYEQYF
TRBJ2-7 | TRBV6-5 | - | - | TGTGCCAGCAGTTACAAGGACAGCACCTACGAGCAGTACTTC | CASSYKDSTYEQYF
TRBJ1-4 | TRBV12-3/TRBV12-4 | - | - | TGTGCCAGCAGTTCGACAGCAACTAATGAAAAACTGTTTTTT | CASSSTATNEKLFF
TRBJ2-1 | TRBV29-1 | few | TRBD1 | TGCAGCGTTGAAGAACAGGGGGTAGAAAATGAGCAGTTCTTC | CSVEEQGVENEQFF
TRBJ2-2 | TRBV12-3/TRBV12-4 | - | - | TGTGCCAGCAGGGAGGGAGGCGGGGAGCTGTTTTTT | CASREGGGELFF
TRBJ2-1 | TRBV6-2/TRBV6-3 | few | - | TGTGCCAGCAGTTACGTCCCCGGGACTGGAAATGAGCAGTTCTTC | CASSYVPGTGNEQFF
TRBJ1-5 | TRBV7-8 | - | - | TGTGCCAGCAGACTGGACATCGATCAGCCCCAGCATTTT | CASRLDIDQPQHF
TRBJ2-3 | TRBV3-1 | few | TRBD2 | TGTGCCAGCAGTTCCTTAGCGGGGAGGACAGATACGCAGTATTTT | CASSSLAGRTDTQYF
TRBJ1-5 | TRBV7-8 | - | - | TGTGCTACAGGGAGGGGGGGGAACGGCAATCAGCCCCAGCATTTT | CATGRGGNGNQPQHF
TRBJ2-1 | TRBV29-1 | few | - | TGCAGCGTTGAAGAGGGGGCAAATGAGCAGTTCTTC | CSVEEGANEQFF
TRBJ2-5 | TRBV5-1 | few | - | TGCGCCAGCAGCTCCCGGGGGGCCGGTGAGACCCAGTACTTC | CASSSRGAGETQYF
TRBJ2-3 | TRBV5-1 | - | TRBD2 | TGCGCCAGCAGCTGGGGACTACCCAACACAGATACGCAGTATTTT | CASSWGLPNTDTQYF
TRBJ2-3 | TRBV10-1 | - | TRBD2 | TGCGCCAGCAGTGAAGGGAGACTAGCGGGGCAGTATTTT | CASSEGRLAGQYF
TRBJ1-1 | TRBV6-6 | - | - | TGTGCCAGCAGTTACGGTCAAATCACTGAAGCTTTCTTT | CASSYGQITEAFF
TRBJ1-2 | TRBV5-1 | few | - | TGCGCCAGCAGCCCGAGAATTGGACAGCCTTCCTATGGCTACACCTTC | CASSPRIGQPSYGYTF
TRBJ1-3 | TRBV6-5 | - | - | TGTGCCAGCAGTTACTCCGCGGCCCGCGCTGGAAACACCATATATTTT | CASSYSAARAGNTIYF
TRBJ1-1 | TRBV7-3 | few | TRBD1 | TGTGCCAGCAGCTTCTCCCCCGGGACAGGGGCTGAAGCTTTCTTT | CASSFSPGTGAEAFF
TRBJ2-7 | TRBV6-1 | - | TRBD1 | TGTGCCAGCAGTGAACGGTGGCAGGGGGCTCCCGAGCAGTACTTC | CASSERWQGAPEQYF
TRBJ2-2 | TRBV20-1 | few | - | TGCAGTGTTCAGTTGTGGGTCGACGGCACCGGGGAGCTGTTTTTT | CSVQLWVDGTGELFF
TRBJ1-2 | TRBV20-1 | - | - | TGCAGTGCTAGATCGAAAGGGGCCGGCTATGGCTACACCTTC | CSARSKGAGYGYTF
TRBJ1-1 | TRBV7-2 | - | - | TGTGCCAGCAGCTTATTTGGGGGGGACACTGAAGCTTTCTTT | CASSLFGGDTEAFF
TRBJ2-5 | TRBV5-1 | few | TRBD1 | TGCGCCAGCAGCTTTTTCGGGACAGGGAAGGAAGAGACCCAGTACTTC | CASSFFGTGKEETQYF
TRBJ2-3 | TRBV4-2 | few | TRBD2 | TGTGCCAGCAGCCAACGATGGGTAAGACTAGCGGGAACAGATACGCAGTATTTT | CASSQRWVRLAGTDTQYF
TRBJ1-1 | TRBV7-2 | - | - | TGTGCCAGCGGAGTTTCCGGCCGGGTTACTGAAGCTTTCTTT | CASGVSGRVTEAFF
TRBJ2-3 | TRBV24-1 | few | TRBD2 | TGTGCCACCAGTGATCCCAATAGCGGGGGGACAGATACGCAGTATTTT | CATSDPNSGGTDTQYF
TRBJ1-4 | TRBV5-1 | - | TRBD1 | TGCGCCAGCAGCTTGTGGGGACAGGGGGAAAAACTGTTTTTT | CASSLWGQGEKLFF
TRBJ2-5 | TRBV7-2 | few | TRBD1 | TGTGCCAGCAGCTTGTCCGGGACAGGGGGCCGAGAGACCCAGTACTTC | CASSLSGTGGRETQYF
TRBJ2-3 | TRBV20-1 | - | - | TGCAGTGCCTCTTGGGAGAGCACAGATACGCAGTATTTT | CSASWESTDTQYF
TRBJ2-3 | TRBV5-1 | many | - | TGCGCCAGCAGACCCGCCCCTACGGACACAGATACGCAGTATTTT | CASRPAPTDTDTQYF